Following are 17 T cell receptor beta chains from one sample sequenced in a study of brain T cells in children with intractable seizures. Described time point: blood from clinic visit 5 months post-surgery; TSC patient then seizure free. Measured with immunoSEQ multiplex PCR; TCRdb has only the in-frame clones, and not every one. The table has around 340,000 clones, 93% seen once. The source material was peripheral blood, sampled 4 to 5 months after surgery. Receptors were obtained from a boy in the first two years of life with tuberous sclerosis and intractable seizures.

The V and J genes are TRBV29-1 and TRBJ2-5; TRBD1 matches at 7 bases. Germline CDR1 SQVTM, CDR2 ANQGSEA. CDR3 length: 14 residues. V dropped 4 bases and J dropped 3; count of bases not matched to a gene: 8. CDR3 residues: CSVVGWDREETQYF. CDR3 coding DNA: TGCAGCGTTGTAGGTTGGGACAGAGAAGAGACCCAGTACTTC.

The chain links TRBV29-1 to TRBJ2-7; D unresolved. There are 12 residues in the CDR3. V lost 4 bases to trimming and J lost 2 bases, with 9 bases between them. Germline CDR1 reads SQVTM; CDR2 reads ANQGSEA. The CDR3 sequence: CSVAPDTYEQYF. In nucleotides, the CDR3 is TGCAGCGTTGCCCCGGATACCTACGAGCAGTACTTC.

This chain uses TRBV11-2 with TRBJ2-7; D gene ambiguous. The germline V and J ends were trimmed by 1 base and 4 bases, with 14 bases remaining between them. The CDR3 runs to 15 residues. Germline CDR1 SGHAT, CDR2 FQNNGV. The CDR3 here is CASSLGPMPEYEQYF. The CDR3 nucleotides read TGTGCCAGCAGCTTAGGACCGATGCCCGAATACGAGCAGTACTTC.

The chain joins TRBV29-1 to TRBJ1-1, with D unclear. Per the germline V gene, CDR1 is SQVTM and CDR2 is ANQGSEA. The CDR3 extends over 15 amino acids. With 0 bases removed from V and 4 bases from J, the gap between germline ends came to 15 bases. The CDR3: CSVEDGFWGGTEAFF. The CDR3 region has the DNA TGCAGCGTTGAAGATGGGTTCTGGGGAGGCACTGAAGCTTTCTTT.

The chain is built from TRBV5-1 and TRBJ1-5, with D perhaps TRBD1 (5 bases). Germline lookup yields CDR1 SGHRS and CDR2 YFSETQ. V dropped 0 bases and J dropped 7 bases, with 11 bases sitting between them. This CDR3 is 14 amino acids long. This chain's CDR3 is CASSLDGGGQPQHF. The CDR3 DNA sequence: TGCGCCAGCAGCTTGGATGGGGGGGGACAGCCCCAGCATTTT.

The chain employs TRBV2 and TRBJ1-2; TRBD1 is a possible D gene (5 bases). Germline values: CDR1 SNHLY, CDR2 FYNNEI. V was shortened by 2 bases and J by 4 bases, with 11 bases between the two germline ends. CDR3 length: 14 amino acids. The CDR3 nucleotides read TGTGCCAGCAGTGAATCGGGACGGTTCTATGGCTACACCTTC. Protein product: CASSESGRFYGYTF. Full variable domain (missing parts from reference TRBV2 and TRBJ1-2): EPEVTQTPSHQVTQMGQEVILRCVPISNHLYFYWYRQILGQKVEFLVSFYNNEISEKSEIFDDQFSVERPDGSNFTLKIRSTKLEDSAMYFCASSESGRFYGYTFGSGTRLTVV.

J is TRBJ2-3 and V is TRBV7-9; the match to TRBD2 covers 9 bases. The germline V gene encodes CDR1 SEHNR and CDR2 FQNEAQ (reference sequence). This CDR3 contains 16 residues. J gave up 4 bases and V 5 bases, and 10 bases lay outside the gene matches. CDR3 amino acids: CASSLGGGGAADTQYF. The CDR3 DNA reads TGTGCCAGCAGCCTCGGGGGCGGGGGGGCCGCAGATACGCAGTATTTT.

The CDR3 bases are TGTGCCACCAGCAGGGACAATTGGAATGAGCAGTTCTTC. Residues: CATSRDNWNEQFF. The V and J genes are TRBV15 and TRBJ2-1; the D gene is possibly TRBD1 (5 bases). Trimming cost V 3 bases and J 7 bases, with 10 bases left between them. In germline, CDR1 is LNHNV, CDR2 YYDKDF (reference sequence). The CDR3 totals 13 residues.

In DNA form, the CDR3 reads TGTGCCAGTATTGGACAGATTATCTCTGGAAACACCATATATTTT. This sequence encodes CASIGQIISGNTIYF. V and J are TRBV6-6 and TRBJ1-3; D may be TRBD1 (6 bases). CDR1 MNHNY and CDR2 SVGAGI come from the germline V gene (reference sequence). V was trimmed by 9 bases and J by 0 bases, leaving 15 bases between them. CDR3 length: 15 residues.

This rearrangement joins TRBV7-9 to TRBJ2-7; TRBD1 agrees at 8 bases. With V trimmed by 3 bases and J by 5 bases, 12 bases remained unmatched. CDR3 length: 16 residues. CDR1 is SEHNR, CDR2 FQNEAQ, per germline (reference sequence). CDR3 residues: CASSFTRGQGSDEQYF. The CDR3 coding sequence is TGTGCCAGCAGCTTTACCCGTGGACAGGGATCCGACGAGCAGTACTTC.

Written as DNA, the CDR3 is TGTGCCAGCAGTTTAGACTCAGGGTCCGGCTACACCTTC. It specifies CASSLDSGSGYTF. The chain has TRBV12-3 or TRBV12-4 and TRBJ1-2, with D possibly matching TRBD1 (5 bases). V was clipped by 1 base and J by 8 bases, with 11 bases between them. The CDR3 spans 13 residues.

The chain carries TRBV29-1 and TRBJ1-1; possible D gene TRBD1, 6 bases. This CDR3 spans 13 amino acids. V dropped 6 bases and J dropped 0 bases, with 11 bases sitting between them. Germline V lookup: CDR1 SQVTM, CDR2 ANQGSEA. The CDR3 region has the DNA TGCAGCGTATGGACAGACTTGAACACTGAAGCTTTCTTT. This gives the protein CSVWTDLNTEAFF.

Of note for this clone: Its ends do not fully match the called genes, so a read error is possible. The chain uses TRBV29-1 and TRBJ2-4, with D uncertain. CDR1 and CDR2 (germline): SQVTM, ANQGSEA. The CDR3 has 13 residues. The chain's CDR3 is CSVEIGTNNIQYF. The CDR3, as DNA: TGCAGCGTTGAAATAGGTACCAACAACATTCAGTACTTC.

The chain has TRBV19 and TRBJ2-2; possibly TRBD2 for D (6 bases). With 5 bases removed from V and 1 base from J, the gap between germline ends came to 14 bases. The CDR3 has 16 amino acids. Per germline, CDR1 LNHDA and CDR2 SQIVND (reference sequence). As DNA, the CDR3 is TGTGCCAGTAGTGGAGGGGACTTCCTGAACACCGGGGAGCTGTTTTTT. Translated, it gives CASSGGDFLNTGELFF.

This chain joins TRBV27 and TRBJ1-2; D unresolved. Germline V CDR1 and CDR2: MNHEY, SMNVEV (reference sequence). V was clipped by 4 bases and J by 4 bases, with 13 bases between them. The CDR3 is 14 residues long. In DNA, the CDR3 is TGTGCCAGCAGTTCACACTACAAGTCCTATGGCTACACCTTC. This gives the protein CASSSHYKSYGYTF.

V usage is TRBV2 and J usage is TRBJ1-2, with 7 positions matching TRBD1. The CDR3 extends over 18 amino acids. The germline V gene encodes CDR1 SNHLY and CDR2 FYNNEI. Trimming at V came to 7 bases and at J to 6 bases, leaving 23 bases not matched to a gene. The CDR3 nucleotides read TGTGCCAGCACAGCACGTCCGGGACAGAACCCCGTGGTGGATGGCTACACCTTC. It codes for CASTARPGQNPVVDGYTF.

This chain joins TRBV29-1 and TRBJ2-1; possibly TRBD2 for D (6 bases). CDR1 is SQVTM and CDR2 is ANQGSEA in the germline V gene. Trimming removed 5 bases from V and 0 bases from J, with 8 bases in between. The CDR3 runs 13 residues. The CDR3 sequence: CSVRGGSYNEQFF. The CDR3, as DNA: TGCAGCGTTAGGGGAGGCTCCTACAATGAGCAGTTCTTC.